This T cell receptor (beta chain) was sequenced for a study of cytomegalovirus exposure and HLA in healthy donors. With 2 bases clipped from V and 0 bases from J, the junction kept 5 bases outside the gene matches. From germline, CDR1 is SGDLS and CDR2 YYNGEE. The CDR3 is made up of 18 amino acids. Primers included in the PCR were 60 Vbeta and 13 Jbeta primers. Repertoires were generated with immunoSEQ multiplex PCR, while TCRdb's copy carries only in-frame clones and drops some. The sample records some 120,000 clones, roughly three quarters being singletons. Sequencing was done on a sample of PBMCs. V usage is TRBV9 and J usage is TRBJ2-6; 10 nucleotides match TRBD1. This TCR came from a man aged 25 to 40 in good health and CMV-seropositive. The DNA for the CDR3 is TGTGCCAGCAGCGTCCCCCGGGACAGGGGCTCTGGGGCCAACGTCCTGACTTTC. It codes for CASSVPRDRGSGANVLTF.